The clone carrying this TCR beta chain turned up a few times. Its antigen is still unknown. cDNA synthesis used the whole RNA isolate, giving expressed TCRB sequences. Sequencing was performed with immunoSEQ multiplex PCR; in TCRdb, only in-frame clones are kept and a portion is missing. Among about 9,400 clones, 75% to 85% were seen once, and the ten largest hold more than 1.3%. The sample is drawn from a study of beta chain features in type 1 diabetes. Study conclusions and caveats: Across patients, naive, central memory and Treg TCRB repertoires exhibited apparently greater similarity than was observed across healthy donors.

Per the germline V gene, CDR1 is SGHRS and CDR2 is YFSETQ. This CDR3 is built from 16 residues. Trimming stripped 0 bases from V and 4 bases from J, with 16 bases between. Isolation of CD4+ naive, central memory, regulatory and stem cell-like memory cells was achieved by sorting via CD45RO/CCR7/CD25/CD127/CD95/CD27. The chain is built from TRBV5-1 and TRBJ1-1, with a possible D match to TRBD1 (6 bases). Sequencing was done on a sample of Tregs from blood. The receptor was derived from a woman aged 18-29 years in good health. CDR3 loop: CASSLGGQGSGTEAFF. In DNA form, the CDR3 reads TGCGCCAGCAGCTTGGGGGGGCAGGGAAGTGGCACTGAAGCTTTCTTT.